The 3 T cell receptor beta chains reported below all come from one sample, sequenced in a study of shared clonotypes between healthy human individuals. Measured with immunoSEQ multiplex PCR; TCRdb has only the in-frame clones, and not every one. The sample contains 1 million to 1.2 million clones, 70% to 80% of which appear only once. The sequencing input was memory CD4+ T cells from PBMCs. Subset defined: CD45RA-negative fraction. The source of these receptors is a man younger than 30 in good health. Some clones in this sample may be carry-over from other donors' samples.

The chain is built from TRBV7-2 and TRBJ1-5; D uncertain. This CDR3 contains 15 residues. Trimming removed 2 bases from V and 3 bases from J, with 11 bases in between. The V gene's germline CDR1 is SGHTA and CDR2 FQGNSA. The CDR3 DNA sequence: TGTGCCAGCAGCTTAAGGAGGTTGGACAATCAGCCCCAGCATTTT. Translated, it gives CASSLRRLDNQPQHF. The full variable domain, completed using reference TRBV7-2 and TRBJ1-5, is GAGVSQSPSNKVTEKGKDVELRCDPISGHTALYWYRQSLGQGLEFLIYFQGNSAPDKSGLPSDRFSAERTGGSVSTLTIQRTQQEDSAVYLCASSLRRLDNQPQHFGDGTRLSIL.

The CDR3 spells CASSPKGGTVDTEAFF. The CDR3 DNA reads as TGTGCCAGCAGCCCTAAGGGGGGGACAGTCGACACTGAAGCTTTCTTT. The chain employs TRBV5-4 and TRBJ1-1, with 7 bases aligning to TRBD1. V lost 4 bases, J lost 3 bases, and 12 bases stayed unmatched. The CDR3 contains 16 residues. Germline V gives CDR1 SGHNT, CDR2 YYREEE (reference sequence).

V gene TRBV27 combines with J gene TRBJ1-2, with 11 bases identical to TRBD1. The germline CDR1 and CDR2 sequences are MNHEY and SMNVEV (reference sequence). CDR3 length equals 15 residues. Trimming at V came to 3 bases and at J to 7 bases, leaving 7 bases not matched to a gene. CDR3 bases: TGTGCCAGCAGTTTTGCCCCCGGGACAGGGGGTGGCTACACCTTC. It specifies CASSFAPGTGGGYTF.